The clone carrying this T cell receptor beta chain was recorded a few times. This sample is drawn from a study of blood T cell repertoires in COVID-19. Study summary: Acute and convalescent COVID-19 samples came from the United States, Italy and Spain. PBMCs, B-cell-depleted T cells, or T cells were the source of the cDNA or gDNA that made up the material.

As handled by the study authors: Researchers report that nucleated cell counts were estimated from reference gene primer amplification. The assay was immunoSEQ multiplex PCR, and TCRdb's table has in-frame clones only and misses some. The DNA was the basis for D and trimming; V, J and clone size are from that table. The sample includes 87,000 or so clones, 87% of them seen just once. This receptor was identified in a woman aged 45 to 65 with active or convalescent COVID-19. Sequencing was carried out using peripheral blood.

The DNA of the CDR3 is TGTGCCAGCAGCTTAGGTCAGGTCTATGGCTACACCTTC. This codes for CASSLGQVYGYTF. This chain links TRBV7-2 with TRBJ1-2, with D unresolved. The CDR3 covers 13 residues. Germline V gives CDR1 SGHTA, CDR2 FQGNSA. Trimming cost V 1 base and J 4 bases, with 7 bases left between them.